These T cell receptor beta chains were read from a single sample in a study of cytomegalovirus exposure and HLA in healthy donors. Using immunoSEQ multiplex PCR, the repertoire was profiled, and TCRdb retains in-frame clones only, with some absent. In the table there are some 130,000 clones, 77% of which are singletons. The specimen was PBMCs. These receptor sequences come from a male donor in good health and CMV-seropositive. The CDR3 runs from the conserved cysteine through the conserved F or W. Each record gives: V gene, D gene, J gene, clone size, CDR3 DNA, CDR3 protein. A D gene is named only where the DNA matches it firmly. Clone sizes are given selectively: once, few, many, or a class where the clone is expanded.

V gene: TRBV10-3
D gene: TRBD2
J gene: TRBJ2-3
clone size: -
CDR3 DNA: TGTGCCATCAGTGAGTCCCGACTAGCTCTTAGAGTCACAGATACGCAGTATTTT
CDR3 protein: CAISESRLALRVTDTQYF

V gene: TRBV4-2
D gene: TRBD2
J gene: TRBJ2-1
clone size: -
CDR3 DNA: TGTGCCAGCAGCCAAGATTATGGGACTAGCTACAATGAGCAGTTCTTC
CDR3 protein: CASSQDYGTSYNEQFF

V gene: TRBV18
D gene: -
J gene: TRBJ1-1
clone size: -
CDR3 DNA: TGTGCCAGCTCACCTAGGCCCAGGGGTCCCCTCACTGAAGCTTTCTTT
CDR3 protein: CASSPRPRGPLTEAFF

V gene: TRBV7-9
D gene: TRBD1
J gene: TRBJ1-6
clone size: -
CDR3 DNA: TGTGCCAGCAGCGCCCTATCCAGGGGGCTCCTCCACTTT
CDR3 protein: CASSALSRGLLHF

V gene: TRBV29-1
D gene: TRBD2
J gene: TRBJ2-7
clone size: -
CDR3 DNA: TGCAGCGTTGGGGCGGGAGGGTCTTACTACGAGCAGTACTTC
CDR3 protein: CSVGAGGSYYEQYF

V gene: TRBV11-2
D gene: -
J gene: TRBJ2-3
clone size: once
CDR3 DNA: TGTGCCAGCAGCTTAGGACTAGGGGATACGCAGTATTTT
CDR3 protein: CASSLGLGDTQYF

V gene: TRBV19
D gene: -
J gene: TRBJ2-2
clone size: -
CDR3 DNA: TGTGCCAGTAGTTCCGGGACTTATACCGGGGAGCTGTTTTTT
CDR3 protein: CASSSGTYTGELFF

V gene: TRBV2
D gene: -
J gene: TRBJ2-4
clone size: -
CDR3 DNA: TGTGCCAGCTTAGCGCTGAACATTCAGTACTTC
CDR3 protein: CASLALNIQYF

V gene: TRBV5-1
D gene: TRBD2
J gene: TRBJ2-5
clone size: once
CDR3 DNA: TGCGCCAGCAGCCTCGGGACTAGCGGGAGGTACCAAGAGACCCAGTACTTC
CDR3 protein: CASSLGTSGRYQETQYF

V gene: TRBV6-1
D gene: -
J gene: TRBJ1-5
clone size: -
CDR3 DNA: TGTGCCAGCAGTGAGTGGGCTAGCAATCAGCCCCAGCATTTT
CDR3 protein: CASSEWASNQPQHF